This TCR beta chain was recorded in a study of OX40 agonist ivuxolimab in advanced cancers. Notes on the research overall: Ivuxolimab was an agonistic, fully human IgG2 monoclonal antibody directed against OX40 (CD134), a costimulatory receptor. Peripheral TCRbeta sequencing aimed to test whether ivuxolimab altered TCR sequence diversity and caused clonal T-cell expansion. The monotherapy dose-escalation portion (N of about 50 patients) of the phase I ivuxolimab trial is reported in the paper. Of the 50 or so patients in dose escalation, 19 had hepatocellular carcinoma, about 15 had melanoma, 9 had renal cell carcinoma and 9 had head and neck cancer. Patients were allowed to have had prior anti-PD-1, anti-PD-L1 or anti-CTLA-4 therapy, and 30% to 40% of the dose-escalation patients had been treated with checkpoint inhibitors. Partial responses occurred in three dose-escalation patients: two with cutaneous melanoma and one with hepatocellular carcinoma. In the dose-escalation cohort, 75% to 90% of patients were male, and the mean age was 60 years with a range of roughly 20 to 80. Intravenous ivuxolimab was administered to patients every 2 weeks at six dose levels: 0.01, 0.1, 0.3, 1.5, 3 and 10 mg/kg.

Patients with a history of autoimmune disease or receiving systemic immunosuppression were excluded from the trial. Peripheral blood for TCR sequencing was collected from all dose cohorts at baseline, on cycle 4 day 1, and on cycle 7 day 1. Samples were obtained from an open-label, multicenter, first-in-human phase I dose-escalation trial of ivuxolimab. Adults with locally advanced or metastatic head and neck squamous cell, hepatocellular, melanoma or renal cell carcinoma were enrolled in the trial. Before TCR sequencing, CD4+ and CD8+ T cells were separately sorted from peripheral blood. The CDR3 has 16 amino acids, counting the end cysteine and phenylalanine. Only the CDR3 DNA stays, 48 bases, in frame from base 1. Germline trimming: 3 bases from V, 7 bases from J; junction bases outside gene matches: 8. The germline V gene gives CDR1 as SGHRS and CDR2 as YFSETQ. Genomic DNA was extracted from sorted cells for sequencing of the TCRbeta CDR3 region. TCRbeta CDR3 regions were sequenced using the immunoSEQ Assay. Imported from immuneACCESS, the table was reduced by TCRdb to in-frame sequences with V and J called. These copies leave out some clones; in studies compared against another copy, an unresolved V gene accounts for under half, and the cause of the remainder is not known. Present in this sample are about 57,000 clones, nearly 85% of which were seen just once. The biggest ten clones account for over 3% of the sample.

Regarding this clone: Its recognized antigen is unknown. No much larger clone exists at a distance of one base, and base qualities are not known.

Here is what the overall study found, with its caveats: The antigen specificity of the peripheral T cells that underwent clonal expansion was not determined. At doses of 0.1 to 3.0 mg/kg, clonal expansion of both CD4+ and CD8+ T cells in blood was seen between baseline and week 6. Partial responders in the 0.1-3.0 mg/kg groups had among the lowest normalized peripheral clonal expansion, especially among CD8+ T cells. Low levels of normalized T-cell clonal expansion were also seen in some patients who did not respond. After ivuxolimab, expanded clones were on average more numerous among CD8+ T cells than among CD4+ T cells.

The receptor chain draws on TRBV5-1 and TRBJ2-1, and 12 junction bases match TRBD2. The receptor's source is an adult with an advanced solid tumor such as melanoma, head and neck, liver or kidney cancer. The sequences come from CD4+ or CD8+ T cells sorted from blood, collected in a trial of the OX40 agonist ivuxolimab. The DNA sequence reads TGCGCCAGCAGCTCTGGACTAGCGGGACGGTGGAATGAGCAGTTCTTC. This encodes CASSSGLAGRWNEQFF.